Each of the 31 T cell receptor beta chains below was sequenced from the same sample in a study of shared clonotypes between healthy human individuals. Method: immunoSEQ multiplex PCR; TCRdb's copy keeps in-frame clones and lacks some. The repertoire holds about 2.2 million clones, with roughly 93% as singletons. Naive CD8 cells, CD45RO-negative and positively selected for CCR7, excluded terminally differentiated effector memory CD45RA+ cells. Sample: naive CD8+ T cells from PBMCs. The receptors derive from a man aged 18 to 35 in good health. Some clones in this sample may be carry-over from other donors' samples.

This rearrangement joins TRBV7-8 to TRBJ2-1; 11 nucleotides align to TRBD2. There are 16 residues in the CDR3. CDR1 is SGHVS and CDR2 is FQNEAQ in the germline V gene. V trimming: 1 base; J trimming: 7 bases; junction bases outside the gene matches: 6. The CDR3 sequence: CASSLDFASGRNEQFF. CDR3 nucleotide sequence: TGTGCCAGCAGCTTAGACTTCGCTAGCGGGAGGAATGAGCAGTTCTTC.

V and J are TRBV19 and TRBJ1-2, with unresolved D. The germline gives CDR1 LNHDA, CDR2 SQIVND (reference sequence). V shed 6 bases and J shed 4 bases, with 30 bases lying between them. The CDR3 is 19 amino acids. CDR3 residues: CASRTRTEPRAGTSYGYTF. The CDR3, as DNA: TGTGCCAGTAGGACTCGGACGGAGCCCCGGGCCGGCACGTCCTATGGCTACACCTTC.

The V and J genes are TRBV6-1 and TRBJ2-7; no definite D call. The V end was cut by 8 bases, the J end by 5 bases, with 7 bases between. Germline V lookup: CDR1 MNHNS, CDR2 SASEGT. The CDR3 runs to 10 residues. CDR3 in DNA: TGTGCCAGCCTATATAACGAGCAGTACTTC. This encodes CASLYNEQYF.

This chain connects TRBV6-1 to TRBJ1-1; D perhaps matches TRBD1 (6 bases). The CDR3 length is 13 residues. V dropped 4 bases and J dropped 1 base, with 7 bases sitting between them. Per the germline V gene, CDR1 is MNHNS and CDR2 is SASEGT. The CDR3 bases are TGTGCCAGCAGTGGGGGACAGAACACTGAAGCTTTCTTT. Its protein product is CASSGGQNTEAFF.

This sequence joins TRBV28 and TRBJ2-7; D is perhaps TRBD1 or TRBD2 (5 bases each). The ends were cut back, 1 base at V and 1 base at J, with 29 bases in the middle. Germline CDR1 reads MDHEN; CDR2 reads SYDVKM. This CDR3 contains 21 residues. The CDR3 here is CASSLLKSQPLLEGMSYEQYF. CDR3 nucleotides: TGTGCCAGCAGTTTATTAAAATCTCAACCCTTACTCGAGGGGATGTCCTACGAGCAGTACTTC.

The DNA of the CDR3 is TGTGCCAGCAGCTTAGATGGACAGGGCTACACCTTC. This translates into CASSLDGQGYTF. This chain uses TRBV7-9 with TRBJ1-2, with D possibly matching TRBD1 (6 bases). V shed 1 base and J shed 8 bases, with 8 bases lying between them. The CDR3 sequence is 12 residues long. CDR1 and CDR2 from the germline V gene are SEHNR and FQNEAQ (reference sequence).

The chain is built from TRBV11-2 and TRBJ2-7; 8 nucleotides line up with TRBD2. V trimming: 5 bases; J trimming: 9 bases; junction bases outside the gene matches: 15. This CDR3 has 15 residues. Per the germline V gene, CDR1 is SGHAT and CDR2 is FQNNGV. CDR3 DNA sequence: TGTGCCAGCAGCCCACGTAGATCGTTTGCGGGAGGGCAGTACTTC. Translation: CASSPRRSFAGGQYF. The entire variable domain, with the rest obtained from reference TRBV11-2 and TRBJ2-7, is as follows: EAGVAQSPRYKIIEKRQSVAFWCNPISGHATLYWYQQILGQGPKLLIQFQNNGVVDDSQLPKDRFSAERLKGVDSTLKIQPAKLEDSAVYLCASSPRRSFAGGQYFGPGTRLTVT.

The chain has TRBV6-1 and TRBJ1-1; D gene ambiguous. The CDR3 runs to 12 residues. Germline V lookup: CDR1 MNHNS, CDR2 SASEGT. V was trimmed by 0 bases and J by 8 bases, leaving 7 bases between them. CDR3 bases: TGTGCCAGCAGTGAAGCTGGAGGGGAAGCTTTCTTT. It encodes CASSEAGGEAFF.

V is TRBV19 and J is TRBJ2-3; possibly TRBD2 for D (5 bases). Trimming removed 5 bases from V and 0 bases from J, with 12 bases in between. The CDR3 has 15 residues. From germline, CDR1 is LNHDA and CDR2 SQIVND (reference sequence). The chain's CDR3 is CASSEGTHSTDTQYF. CDR3 DNA: TGTGCCAGTAGTGAGGGTACTCATAGCACAGATACGCAGTATTTT. Drawing the rest from reference TRBV19 and TRBJ2-3, the complete variable domain is DGGITQSPKYLFRKEGQNVTLSCEQNLNHDAMYWYRQDPGQGLRLIYYSQIVNDFQKGDIAEGYSVSREKKESFPLTVTSAQKNPTAFYLCASSEGTHSTDTQYFGPGTRLTVL.

CDR3 bases: TGTGCCAGCAGCTTATCGATCGGAGCCTACGAGCAGTACTTC. Translation: CASSLSIGAYEQYF. The gene calls are TRBV7-9 and TRBJ2-7; D is undetermined. Germline V gene sequence: CDR1 SEHNR, CDR2 FQNEAQ (reference sequence). V shed 2 bases and J shed 2 bases, with 10 bases lying between them. The CDR3 is made up of 14 amino acids.

The V call is TRBV19, the J call TRBJ2-2; 8 bases match TRBD1. The V gene end was trimmed by 2 bases and the J gene end by 3 bases; junction bases not matched to a gene: 5. In germline, CDR1 is LNHDA, CDR2 SQIVND (reference sequence). The CDR3 is 16 amino acids. CDR3 coding DNA: TGTGCCAGTAGTATACCAGGGGGCGCGGACACCGGGGAGCTGTTTTTT. As protein: CASSIPGGADTGELFF.

CDR3 in amino acids: CASSAGTVSNQPQHF. The CDR3 region has the DNA TGTGCCAGCAGCGCAGGGACTGTTAGCAATCAGCCCCAGCATTTT. The chain links TRBV7-8 to TRBJ1-5, with D perhaps matching TRBD1 (5 bases). This CDR3 has 15 amino acids. Germline CDR1 and CDR2: SGHVS and FQNEAQ. Trimming stripped 5 bases from V and 0 bases from J, with 11 bases between.

This chain joins TRBV30 and TRBJ1-5; D remains unclear. Trimming shortened V by 8 bases and J by 4 bases, and 3 bases separated the two germline ends. CDR3 length: 9 residues. From germline, CDR1 is GTSNPN and CDR2 SVGIG (reference sequence). CDR3 in DNA: TGTGCCCGGAATCAGCCCCAGCATTTT. Encoded protein: CARNQPQHF. Full variable domain (rest looked up from reference TRBV30 and TRBJ1-5): SQTIHQWPATLVQPVGSPLSLECTVEGTSNPNLYWYRQAAGRGLQLLFYSVGIGQISSEVPQNLSASRPQDRQFILSSKKLLLSDSGFYLCARNQPQHFGDGTRLSIL.

The chain employs TRBV28 and TRBJ1-5; D gene ambiguous. This CDR3 is built from 14 residues. Trimming shortened V by 1 base and J by 5 bases, and 9 bases separated the two germline ends. Per the germline V gene, CDR1 is MDHEN and CDR2 is SYDVKM. The CDR3 region has the DNA TGTGCCAGCAGTTTATTGGACTCGCATCAGCCCCAGCATTTT. As protein: CASSLLDSHQPQHF.

Note on this clone: This sample includes further DNA sequences coding for the same CDR3. The chain combines TRBV7-9 with TRBJ1-1, with TRBD1 as a possible D gene (6 bases). Germline V gives CDR1 SEHNR, CDR2 FQNEAQ (reference sequence). The CDR3 contains 14 residues. V lost 1 base, J lost 1 base, and 7 bases lay in between. CDR3 DNA sequence: TGTGCCAGCAGCTTAGGGACAGAGAACACTGAAGCTTTCTTT. This translates into CASSLGTENTEAFF.

The chain employs TRBV5-8 and TRBJ1-1; 10 nucleotides match TRBD1. With V trimmed by 2 bases and J by 1 base, 5 bases remained unmatched. There are 16 residues in the CDR3. The germline V gene encodes CDR1 SGHTS and CDR2 YDEGEE. The CDR3 region is CASSFGQGVKNTEAFF. The CDR3 bases are TGTGCCAGCAGCTTCGGACAGGGGGTGAAGAACACTGAAGCTTTCTTT.

This chain connects TRBV6-5 to TRBJ2-5; TRBD2 might be the D (6 bases). Germline CDR1 is MNHEY and CDR2 is SVGAGI. Trimming stripped 2 bases from V and 4 bases from J, with 11 bases between. This CDR3 contains 14 residues. This CDR3 is CASSYVGSSETQYF. In nucleotides, the CDR3 is TGTGCCAGCAGTTACGTCGGGAGTTCAGAGACCCAGTACTTC.

This clone appeared a single time. The chain joins TRBV21-1 to TRBJ2-7. TRBV21-1 is classified as a pseudogene. This CDR3 is 13 amino acids long. The CDR3 bases are TGTGCCAGCAGAGGTAAGGGCTCCTACGAGCAGTACTTC. Translating it yields CASRGKGSYEQYF.

The rearrangement uses TRBV10-1 and TRBJ1-3; no definite D call. The ends were cut back, 6 bases at V and 2 bases at J, with 2 bases in the middle. Germline assignment: CDR1 WNHNN and CDR2 SYGVQD (reference sequence). The CDR3 sequence is 11 residues long. Here the CDR3 reads CASRTGNTIYF. The CDR3 nucleotides read TGCGCCAGCAGAACTGGAAACACCATATATTTT.

The J gene is TRBJ2-7, the V gene TRBV29-1; D perhaps matches TRBD1 (6 bases). CDR3 length: 13 residues. V lost 6 bases to trimming and J lost 3 bases, with 15 bases between them. The germline gives CDR1 SQVTM, CDR2 ANQGSEA. CDR3 residues: CSVDLGGGYEQYF. The CDR3 nucleotides read TGCAGCGTGGACCTAGGGGGTGGCTACGAGCAGTACTTC.

Turning to this clone: Other DNA sequences from this sample encode an identical CDR3 as well. V is TRBV19 and J is TRBJ2-7; the match to TRBD1 covers 7 bases. Germline V gene sequence: CDR1 LNHDA, CDR2 SQIVND (reference sequence). CDR3 length equals 15 residues. Trimming at V came to 1 base and at J to 3 bases, leaving 6 bases not matched to a gene. CDR3 amino acids: CASSIGTGAGYEQYF. In nucleotides, the CDR3 is TGTGCCAGTAGTATAGGGACAGGTGCGGGCTACGAGCAGTACTTC.

This chain links TRBV28 with TRBJ2-7, with 9 bases identical to TRBD1. The CDR3 runs 16 residues. The ends lost 5 bases at V and 3 bases at J; junction bases unmatched: 11. CDR1 and CDR2 (germline): MDHEN, SYDVKM. Written as DNA, the CDR3 is TGTGCCAGCAGTCCTAGGGGAACGGGACAGGGCTACGAGCAGTACTTC. Its translation: CASSPRGTGQGYEQYF.

In this sample, this clone turned up once. The chain uses TRBV27 and TRBJ2-7, with a possible D match to TRBD2 (6 bases). Germline values: CDR1 MNHEY, CDR2 SMNVEV (reference sequence). The CDR3 length is 16 residues. V was shortened by 5 bases and J by 3 bases, with 20 bases between the two germline ends. In nucleotides, the CDR3 is TGTGCCAGCAGTCCGTCCGCGGGAACCCATCTCTACGAGCAGTACTTC. Its translation is CASSPSAGTHLYEQYF.

The chain has TRBV6-5 and TRBJ1-4; D not resolved. V was shortened by 6 bases and J by 2 bases, with 13 bases between the two germline ends. The germline gives CDR1 MNHEY, CDR2 SVGAGI. The CDR3 totals 15 residues. DNA for the CDR3: TGTGCCAGCAGCCCCCCGGTCCGCACTAATGAAAAACTGTTTTTT. Translating it yields CASSPPVRTNEKLFF.

This clone was detected once. The J gene is TRBJ1-2, the V gene TRBV18, with D maybe TRBD1 (5 bases). This CDR3 region has 18 residues. Trimming shortened V by 3 bases and J by 3 bases, and 23 bases separated the two germline ends. Looked up from germline, CDR1 is KGHSH and CDR2 is LQKENI. The CDR3 protein is CASSPPRVGRVADYGYTF. The CDR3 bases are TGTGCCAGCTCACCTCCGAGGGTGGGCAGGGTAGCAGACTATGGCTACACCTTC.

The chain recombines TRBV19 with TRBJ1-5; D perhaps matches TRBD1 (5 bases). Trimming took 8 bases from V and 7 from J, leaving 12 bases between them. The CDR3 loop spans 12 amino acids. Per germline, CDR1 LNHDA and CDR2 SQIVND (reference sequence). The CDR3 DNA reads TGTGCCAGTGCCCAGGGTGACCAGCCCCAGCATTTT. Translated, it gives CASAQGDQPQHF.

The chain couples TRBV7-8 to TRBJ2-6, with D tentatively TRBD1 (6 bases). This CDR3 region has 16 residues. V lost 5 bases and J 4 bases, leaving 15 bases between the germline ends. The V gene's germline CDR1 is SGHVS and CDR2 FQNEAQ. The CDR3 nucleotides read TGTGCCAGCAGCAGCTGGACAGAAGAAGGGGCCAACGTCCTGACTTTC. Translating it yields CASSSWTEEGANVLTF. Using reference TRBV7-8 and TRBJ2-6 for the parts outside the CDR3, the full variable domain is GAGVSQSPRYKVAKRGQDVALRCDPISGHVSLFWYQQALGQGPEFLTYFQNEAQLDKSGLPSDRFFAERPEGSVSTLKIQRTQQEDSAVYLCASSSWTEEGANVLTFGAGSRLTVL.

This clone was observed a single time. The chain couples TRBV5-1 to TRBJ1-1, with a weak D call TRBD1 (5 bases). This CDR3 comprises 13 residues. Trimming left V 2 bases short and J 8 bases short, with 13 bases between. Germline V gene sequence: CDR1 SGHRS, CDR2 YFSETQ. The CDR3 bases are TGCGCCAGCAGCTTCGCGGCAGGGAAGGAAGCTTTCTTT. This sequence encodes CASSFAAGKEAFF.

The chain uses TRBV7-9 and TRBJ2-6; D is unclear. The CDR3 extends over 14 amino acids. V shed 5 bases and J shed 4 bases, with 9 bases lying between them. CDR1 and CDR2 (germline): SEHNR, FQNEAQ (reference sequence). In DNA form, the CDR3 reads TGTGCCAGCAGCCAGAGGACCGGGGCCAACGTCCTGACTTTC. Residues: CASSQRTGANVLTF.

In this sample, this clone turned up once. The V call is TRBV7-2, the J call TRBJ2-7, with D unclear. This CDR3 contains 15 residues. Germline CDR1 SGHTA, CDR2 FQGNSA. Between the trimmed V and J ends, which lost 2 bases and 0 bases, there was a span of 11 bases. The DNA of the CDR3 is TGTGCCAGCAGCTTATTTGGAAGCACCTCCTACGAGCAGTACTTC. It specifies CASSLFGSTSYEQYF.

The chain joins TRBV28 to TRBJ1-5; D is unresolved. The CDR3 has 17 residues. V was shortened by 4 bases and J by 0 bases, with 16 bases between the two germline ends. Looked up from germline, CDR1 is MDHEN and CDR2 is SYDVKM. In DNA, the CDR3 is TGTGCCAGCAGTTCAGCCTGGACGTCGAATAGCAATCAGCCCCAGCATTTT. Its protein is CASSSAWTSNSNQPQHF.